One sample yielded the 31 T cell receptor beta chains listed below, sequenced in a study of blood T cells in healthy people across ages. For the second PCR, which ran for 7 to 11 cycles, a sample-barcoded 5' primer and a J-beta primer mix were used. From the 5' RACE reads, TCRdb called clonotypes with MiXCR, one entry per CDR3 protein. The data show more than 650,000 distinct CDR3 sequences, around a fifth seen once. Specimen: blood. The receptors stem from an older man in good health.

This clonotype was observed at least ten times. At one end the junction does not follow the germline gene, possibly because of a read error. This chain connects TRBV7-2 to TRBJ2-3; TRBD2 matches 8 bases. The CDR3 contains 11 residues. Germline CDR1 SGHTA, CDR2 FQGNSA. CDR3 nucleotides: TGTGCCAGCAGCTTTAGAGTAGCGGGGAATTTT. It encodes CASSFRVAGNF.

This clonotype has a handful of counts. The chain employs TRBV7-9 and TRBJ2-1; the D is unclear. Germline V lookup: CDR1 SEHNR, CDR2 FQNEAQ (reference sequence). The CDR3 is 18 amino acids. Trimming removed 2 bases from V and 0 bases from J, with 17 bases in between. The CDR3 DNA follows: TGTGCCAGCAGCTTAAGGACCGGTCTAATTAGCTCCTACAATGAGCAGTTCTTC. It encodes CASSLRTGLISSYNEQFF.

The chain is built from TRBV27 and TRBJ2-7; weak D call: TRBD2 (6 bases). Looked up from germline, CDR1 is MNHEY and CDR2 is SMNVEV (reference sequence). Trimming took off 5 bases at V and 3 bases at J, with 26 bases between the two ends. This CDR3 spans 18 amino acids. Here the CDR3 DNA reads TGTGCCAGCAGTACCTCTCGGGGACTGACCCCCTCAAACTACGAGCAGTACTTC. Translated: CASSTSRGLTPSNYEQYF.

V is TRBV14 and J is TRBJ2-7; D uncertain. The V gene lost 0 bases and the J gene lost 9 bases, with 15 bases spanning the gap. From germline, CDR1 is SGHDN and CDR2 FVKESK. The CDR3 totals 14 residues. CDR3 amino acids: CASSQDSDGFGQYF. In DNA form, the CDR3 reads TGTGCCAGCAGCCAAGACAGTGACGGGTTTGGGCAGTACTTC.

The chain links TRBV11-2 to TRBJ2-1, with 12 nucleotides matching TRBD2. V lost 6 bases, J lost 10 bases, and 7 bases stayed unmatched. The germline gives CDR1 SGHAT, CDR2 FQNNGV. This CDR3 spans 14 amino acids. CDR3 residues: CASSWGLAGWEQFF. The CDR3 DNA reads as TGTGCCAGCAGTTGGGGACTAGCGGGTTGGGAGCAGTTCTTC. Complete variable domain (other parts from reference TRBV11-2 and TRBJ2-1): EAGVAQSPRYKIIEKRQSVAFWCNPISGHATLYWYQQILGQGPKLLIQFQNNGVVDDSQLPKDRFSAERLKGVDSTLKIQPAKLEDSAVYLCASSWGLAGWEQFFGPGTRLTVL.

The rearrangement uses TRBV11-2 and TRBJ2-3; tentatively, D is TRBD1 or TRBD2 (5 bases each). Trimming left V 8 bases short and J 1 base short, with 13 bases between. The CDR3 is 14 amino acids. Germline CDR1 SGHAT, CDR2 FQNNGV. The CDR3 spells CASARGGGTDTQYF. Written as DNA, the CDR3 is TGTGCCAGCGCCCGGGGCGGCGGCACAGATACGCAGTATTTT.

This clonotype has just a few counts. The rearrangement links TRBV29-1 to TRBJ1-1; possible D gene TRBD1, 5 bases. CDR1 and CDR2 from the germline V gene are SQVTM and ANQGSEA. The V gene lost 7 bases and the J gene lost 1 base, with 13 bases spanning the gap. The CDR3 extends over 13 amino acids. The CDR3 loop is CSAKTGGNTEAFF. The CDR3 DNA sequence: TGCAGCGCCAAGACGGGGGGGAACACTGAAGCTTTCTTT.

This sequence joins TRBV7-8 and TRBJ2-1; D perhaps matches TRBD2 (6 bases). This CDR3 spans 19 amino acids. Germline values: CDR1 SGHVS, CDR2 FQNEAQ. Trimming shortened V by 5 bases and J by 5 bases, and 28 bases separated the two germline ends. The CDR3 reads CASSLRDSFFRESDNEQFF. The DNA of the CDR3 is TGTGCCAGCAGCCTCCGGGACTCCTTCTTCCGGGAGTCGGACAATGAGCAGTTCTTC.

V gene TRBV9 combines with J gene TRBJ1-5; 7 bases fit TRBD1. The CDR3 is made up of 16 amino acids. V was clipped by 4 bases and J by 6 bases; unmatched bases: 13. CDR1 is SGDLS and CDR2 is YYNGEE in the germline V gene. CDR3 in amino acids: CASSLGTQQGIQPQHF. The CDR3 DNA reads as TGTGCCAGCAGCCTAGGAACACAACAGGGGATTCAGCCCCAGCATTTT.

This chain connects TRBV20-1 to TRBJ2-1; tentatively, D is TRBD2 (6 bases). This CDR3 has 15 amino acids. The V end was cut by 1 base, the J end by 5 bases, with 15 bases between. CDR1 is DFQATT, CDR2 SNEGSKA, per germline (reference sequence). The CDR3 protein is CSARGREVTHNEQFF. As DNA, the CDR3 is TGCAGTGCTAGAGGGAGGGAGGTTACCCACAATGAGCAGTTCTTC.

This clonotype was seen a few times. V gene TRBV7-8 combines with J gene TRBJ2-1; D gene unclear. The J call is doubtful: the DNA matches TRBJ2-7 better. Germline V gives CDR1 SGHVS, CDR2 FQNEAQ. This CDR3 is built from 12 residues. As DNA, the CDR3 is TGTGCCAGCAGCTACACTTCCTACGAGCAGTACGTC. Residues: CASSYTSYEQYV.

V gene TRBV11-3 combines with J gene TRBJ1-2; D uncertain. CDR1 SGHNT and CDR2 YENEEA come from the germline V gene. The germline V and J ends were trimmed by 1 base and 6 bases, with 15 bases remaining between them. The CDR3 contains 15 residues. CDR3 bases: TGTGCCAGCAGCTTAGCCCTCGCGGGCTTGAATGGCTACACCTTC. Protein product: CASSLALAGLNGYTF.

The V and J genes are TRBV12-3 or TRBV12-4 and TRBJ2-1, with D tentatively TRBD1 or TRBD2 (6 bases each). The DNA end favors TRBJ2-7, so the J call may be wrong. The CDR3 covers 15 residues. CDR3 DNA sequence: TGTGCCAGCAGTTTAGCGTCGGGGGCGATCTACGAGCAGTACTTC. It specifies CASSLASGAIYEQYF.

This clonotype was detected many times. The chain recombines TRBV12-3 or TRBV12-4 with TRBJ1-2; a weak D match, TRBD1 (6 bases). The CDR3 extends over 15 amino acids. V lost 5 bases and J 6 bases, leaving 19 bases between the germline ends. The CDR3 coding sequence is TGTGCCAGCAGTAGAGAAATGAACAGGGTACATGGCTACACCTTC. Translation gives CASSREMNRVHGYTF.

The J gene is TRBJ2-1, the V gene TRBV19; D perhaps matches TRBD2 (5 bases). V was cut by 5 bases and J by 7 bases, with 12 bases left in between. This CDR3 has 13 amino acids. CDR1 is LNHDA, CDR2 SQIVND, per germline (reference sequence). The CDR3 DNA reads as TGTGCCAGTAGTGGTAGCCCGGGGAATGAGCAGTTCTTC. Translating it yields CASSGSPGNEQFF.

V gene TRBV14 combines with J gene TRBJ2-5, with 8 positions matching TRBD2. The J call may be wrong; the DNA end is better matched by TRBJ2-1. The germline gives CDR1 SGHDN, CDR2 FVKESK. CDR3 length: 15 residues. CDR3 coding DNA: TGTGCCAGCAGCCAAGGTTTCGGGAGGGCGTATGAGCAGTTCTTC. Translated, it gives CASSQGFGRAYEQFF.

This clonotype appeared a few times. This rearrangement joins TRBV29-1 to TRBJ1-4; D might be TRBD1 (6 bases). CDR3 length: 14 amino acids. The V end lost 3 bases, the J end lost 7 bases, and 15 bases lay between the germline ends. From germline, CDR1 is SQVTM and CDR2 ANQGSEA. The CDR3 here is CSVDQQGFGEKLFF. CDR3 DNA sequence: TGCAGCGTTGATCAACAGGGTTTCGGTGAAAAACTGTTTTTT.

This clonotype turned up a few times. The chain couples TRBV11-2 to TRBJ2-5; D unclear. CDR1 and CDR2 from the germline V gene are SGHAT and FQNNGV. V was pared by 1 base and J by 0 bases, with 9 bases between. The CDR3 runs 15 residues. CDR3 bases: TGTGCCAGCAGCTTAGCGGCAGAGTACCAAGAGACCCAGTACTTC. It is translated as CASSLAAEYQETQYF.

The chain recombines TRBV12-3 or TRBV12-4 with TRBJ2-3; D is perhaps TRBD2 (5 bases). The length of the CDR3 is 16 residues. Trimming left V 1 base short and J 13 bases short, with 24 bases between. The CDR3 region has the DNA TGTGCCAGCAGTTTAGGACTAAGAGAGGGCACAGATGCGGAGTATTTT. Protein product: CASSLGLREGTDAEYF.

This clonotype was counted between two and nine times. The chain links TRBV20-1 to TRBJ2-3, with no clear D. The CDR3 sequence is 12 residues long. Trimming left V 3 bases short and J 3 bases short, with 7 bases between. Germline CDR1 and CDR2: DFQATT and SNEGSKA (reference sequence). The CDR3: CSASKGTDTQYF. CDR3 nucleotides: TGCAGTGCTAGTAAGGGAACAGATACGCAGTATTTT.

This clonotype was observed a handful of times. The chain uses TRBV20-1 and TRBJ1-4; TRBD1 might be the D (5 bases). V lost 4 bases to trimming and J lost 8 bases, with 20 bases between them. CDR3 size: 15 residues. Germline values: CDR1 DFQATT, CDR2 SNEGSKA (reference sequence). CDR3 coding DNA: TGCAGTGCTAAGGGGCAGGCCTCCTGGGACGAAAAACTGTTTTTT. Protein product: CSAKGQASWDEKLFF.

V and J are TRBV20-1 and TRBJ2-5; weak D call: TRBD1 (5 bases). The V gene lost 5 bases and the J gene lost 3 bases, with 13 bases spanning the gap. Germline values: CDR1 DFQATT, CDR2 SNEGSKA (reference sequence). This CDR3 spans 13 amino acids. The CDR3 DNA reads as TGCAGTGCTCTGTACAGGTCTGAAGAGACCCAGTACTTC. As protein: CSALYRSEETQYF.

The chain employs TRBV2 and TRBJ2-1; TRBD2 matches 12 bases. The length of the CDR3 is 15 residues. V was pared by 7 bases and J by 4 bases, with 5 bases of the junction left unmatched. In germline, CDR1 is SNHLY, CDR2 FYNNEI. The CDR3 here is CASMVLAGGYNEQFF. The CDR3 DNA follows: TGTGCCAGCATGGTACTAGCGGGGGGTTACAATGAGCAGTTCTTC.

This chain joins TRBV20-1 and TRBJ2-3; 9 bases agree with TRBD2. The V gene's germline CDR1 is DFQATT and CDR2 SNEGSKA (reference sequence). The CDR3 runs 12 residues. CDR3 sequence (DNA): TGCAGAAGCGGGGGGAACACAGATACGCAGTATTTT. It encodes CRSGGNTDTQYF.

This clonotype was detected only a few times. This rearrangement joins TRBV7-9 to TRBJ2-5, with D perhaps TRBD2 (5 bases). With the DNA end fitting TRBJ2-1 better, the J assignment may be wrong. This CDR3 contains 12 residues. The V gene's germline CDR1 is SEHNR and CDR2 FQNEAQ (reference sequence). CDR3 sequence (DNA): TGTGCCAGCAGCTATATCGGGGATGAGCAGTTCTTC. It codes for CASSYIGDEQFF.

V gene TRBV4-2 combines with J gene TRBJ2-1; 7 nucleotides agree with TRBD1. CDR3 size: 18 residues. Trimming cost V 2 bases and J 2 bases; bases outside gene matches: 12. CDR1 LGHNA and CDR2 YNFKEQ come from the germline V gene. CDR3 region: CASSQLDRVWGPYNEQFF. The CDR3, as DNA: TGTGCCAGCAGCCAACTAGACAGGGTTTGGGGCCCCTACAATGAGCAGTTCTTC.

Details on this clonotype: A much more abundant neighbour one base away suggests this may be a read error. The rearrangement uses TRBV18 and TRBJ1-6; TRBD1 is a possible D gene (5 bases). This CDR3 is 14 amino acids long. V lost 6 bases to trimming and J lost 5 bases, with 11 bases between them. CDR1 and CDR2 (germline): KGHSH, LQKENI. CDR3 in amino acids: CASSQTENNSPLHF. The CDR3 coding sequence is TGTGCCAGCTCCCAGACAGAGAATAATTCACCCCTCCACTTT.

This clonotype was seen a handful of times. The chain couples TRBV23-1 to TRBJ1-5; the D gene is possibly TRBD1 (5 bases). TRBV23-1 is an ORF; its function is uncertain. The CDR3 loop spans 15 amino acids. The V and J ends lost 0 bases and 9 bases respectively, with 15 bases between them. The CDR3 sequence is CASSQSGRGSWPQHF. The CDR3, as DNA: TGCGCCAGCAGTCAATCGGGTCGGGGCAGTTGGCCCCAGCATTTT.

J is TRBJ2-3 and V is TRBV11-2, with D hard to call. The germline gives CDR1 SGHAT, CDR2 FQNNGV. This CDR3 spans 15 amino acids. Between the trimmed V and J ends, which lost 4 bases and 0 bases, there was a span of 11 bases. CDR3 nucleotide sequence: TGTGCCAGCAGCTCCTCGACACCTAGCACAGATACGCAGTATTTT. This sequence encodes CASSSSTPSTDTQYF.

Only a few counts were recorded for this clonotype. The chain has TRBV7-9 and TRBJ2-7; TRBD1 matches 7 bases. Germline loops: CDR1 SEHNR, CDR2 FQNEAQ (reference sequence). V gave up 7 bases and J gave up 3 bases; unmatched junction bases: 18. The CDR3 length is 17 residues. Here the CDR3 reads CASTEEGVGTAYYEQYF. DNA of the CDR3: TGTGCCAGCACCGAAGAGGGGGTGGGGACAGCCTACTACGAGCAGTACTTC.

The chain combines TRBV7-9 with TRBJ2-5; D gene unclear. CDR1 and CDR2 (germline): SEHNR, FQNEAQ (reference sequence). The CDR3 has 14 residues. The V gene lost 7 bases and the J gene lost 2 bases, with 14 bases spanning the gap. CDR3 sequence: CASTLLSRQETQYF. The DNA for the CDR3 is TGTGCCAGCACCCTATTATCGCGGCAAGAGACCCAGTACTTC. Looking up the rest from reference TRBV7-9 and TRBJ2-5 gives the full variable domain: DTGVSQNPRHKITKRGQNVTFRCDPISEHNRLYWYRQTLGQGPEFLTYFQNEAQLEKSRLLSDRFSAERPKGSFSTLEIQRTEQGDSAMYLCASTLLSRQETQYFGPGTRLLVL.